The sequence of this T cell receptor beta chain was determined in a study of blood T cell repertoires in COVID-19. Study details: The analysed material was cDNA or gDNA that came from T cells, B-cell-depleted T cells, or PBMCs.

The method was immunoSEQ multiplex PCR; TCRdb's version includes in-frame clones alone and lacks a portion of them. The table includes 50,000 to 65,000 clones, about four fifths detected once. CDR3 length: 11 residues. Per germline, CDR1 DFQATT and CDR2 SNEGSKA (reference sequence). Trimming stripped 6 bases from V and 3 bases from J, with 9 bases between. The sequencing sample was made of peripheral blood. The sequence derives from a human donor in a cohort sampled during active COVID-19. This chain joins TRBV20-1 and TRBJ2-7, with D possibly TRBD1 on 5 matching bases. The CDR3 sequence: CSASDIYEQYF. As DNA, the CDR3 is TGCAGTGCCTCGGACATCTACGAGCAGTACTTC.